This TCR beta chain was obtained from a study of T-cell reconstitution after alpha-beta-depleted transplantation in children. The CDR3 consists of 15 residues. V trimming: 6 bases; J trimming: 10 bases; junction bases outside the gene matches: 11. This clonotype was seen repeatedly, ten times or more. The library targeted TCRbeta and was prepared with unique molecular identifiers. One entry per CDR3 protein results from TCRdb running MiXCR on the PCR reads. Of about half a million distinct CDR3 sequences listed, under 15% are singletons. Sequenced here: PBMCs from the stem cell graft donor, sampled from the stem cell graft. The receptor was derived from a human donor who donated a stem cell graft to a child with combined immunodeficiency. The chain links TRBV12-3 or TRBV12-4 to TRBJ2-1, with 11 nucleotides matching TRBD2. CDR3 sequence: CASRPTGLAGGEQFF. The CDR3, as DNA: TGTGCCAGCAGACCCACGGGGCTAGCGGGAGGAGAGCAGTTCTTC.